This entry concerns a single TCR beta chain. The antigen remains unidentified. Germline V gene data show CDR1 as SGHTA and CDR2 as FQGNSA. The V and J ends lost 3 bases and 6 bases respectively, with 14 bases between them. This CDR3 spans 15 amino acids. Primers used in a second PCR of roughly 7 to 11 cycles were a sample-barcoded 5' primer and a J-beta primer mix. TCRdb processed the 5' RACE reads anew with MiXCR; each CDR3 protein has one entry. The sample consists of around 1,000,000 distinct CDR3 sequences, more than 30% of them appearing once. Isolation recovered at least 6 million PBMCs from every sample. The data stem from a study of blood T cells in healthy people across ages. Overall study results and limits: Greater diversity and more naive CD4+ cells were seen in long-lived donors than in aged donors.

The chain joins TRBV7-2 to TRBJ2-2, with TRBD1 as a possible D gene (5 bases). The material sequenced was blood. The TCR was taken from a young man in good health. Here the CDR3 DNA reads TGTGCCAGCAGCTTTGAGGTGGGGCAAGCCGGGGAGCTGTTTTTT. It yields the protein CASSFEVGQAGELFF.